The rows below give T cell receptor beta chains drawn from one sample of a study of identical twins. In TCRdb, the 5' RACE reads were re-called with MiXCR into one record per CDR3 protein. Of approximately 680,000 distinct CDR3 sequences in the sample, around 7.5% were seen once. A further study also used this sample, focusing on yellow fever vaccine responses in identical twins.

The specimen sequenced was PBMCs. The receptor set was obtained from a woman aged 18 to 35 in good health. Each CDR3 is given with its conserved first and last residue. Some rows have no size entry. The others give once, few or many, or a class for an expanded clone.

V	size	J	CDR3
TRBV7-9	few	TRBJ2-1	CASSRRLAGVTYNEQFF
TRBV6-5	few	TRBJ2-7	CASSYTTVHEQYF
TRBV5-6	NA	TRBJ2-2	CAMSPGPYTGELFF
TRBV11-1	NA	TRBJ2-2	CASSSRLRTSGNTGELFF
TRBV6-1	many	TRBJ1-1	CASRASGTEAFF
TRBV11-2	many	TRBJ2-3	CASSLQQALEQYF
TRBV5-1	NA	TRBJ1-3	CASSSQGAGNTIYF
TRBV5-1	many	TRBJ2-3	CASSLDWANTQYF
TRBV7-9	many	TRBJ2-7	CASSLFGGSEQYF
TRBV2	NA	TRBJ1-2	CASRDRGSSLNGYTF
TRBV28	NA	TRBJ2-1	CASTQGLNEQFF
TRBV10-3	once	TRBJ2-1	CAISGFSGINNEQFF
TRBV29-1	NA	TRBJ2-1	CSVEVAGMTYNEQFF